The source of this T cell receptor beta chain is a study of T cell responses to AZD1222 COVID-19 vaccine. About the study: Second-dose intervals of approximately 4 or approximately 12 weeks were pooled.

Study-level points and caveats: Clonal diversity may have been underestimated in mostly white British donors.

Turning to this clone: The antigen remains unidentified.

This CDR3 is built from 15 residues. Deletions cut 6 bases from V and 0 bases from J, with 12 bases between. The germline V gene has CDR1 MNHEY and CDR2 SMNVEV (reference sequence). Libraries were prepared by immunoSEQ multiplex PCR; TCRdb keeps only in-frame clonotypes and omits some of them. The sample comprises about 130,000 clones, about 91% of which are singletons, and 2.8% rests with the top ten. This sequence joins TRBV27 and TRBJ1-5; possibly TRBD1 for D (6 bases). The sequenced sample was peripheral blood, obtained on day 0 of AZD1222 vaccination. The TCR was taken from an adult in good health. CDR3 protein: CASRQGAHSNQPQHF. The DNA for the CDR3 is TGTGCCAGCAGACAGGGAGCCCATAGCAATCAGCCCCAGCATTTT.